In this sample, the clone carrying this TCR beta chain turned up many times. Its antigen is unknown. A library prepared for alpha chains yielded this beta chain as an off-target read; its size is of little meaning. The sample belongs to a study of spatial heterogeneity in lung cancer. TCRdb reprocessed the 5' RACE reads with MiXCR, giving one entry per CDR3 protein. This table has 9,500 to 12,000 distinct CDR3 sequences, 7.9% appearing once. Time point defined: sample taken at primary tumor resection. The V gene end was trimmed by 0 bases and the J gene end by 1 base; junction bases not matched to a gene: 1. The CDR3 covers 16 residues. Germline assignment: CDR1 LGHNA and CDR2 YNFKEQ. Overall study findings and caveats: Intratumoral expanded alpha and beta TCR counts were found to track tumor mutation counts.

Sequenced material: lung tumor tissue, taken at surgery. The genes are TRBV4-2 and TRBJ2-3, with 10 bases fitting TRBD2. The sequence was collected from a female donor with early-stage non-small cell lung cancer. The CDR3 here is CASSQDLAGGTDTQYF. DNA of the CDR3: TGTGCCAGCAGCCAAGATCTAGCGGGGGGCACAGATACGCAGTATTTT.